Below, 8 T cell receptor beta chains from the same sample are listed, as sequenced in a study of shared clonotypes between healthy human individuals. Produced via immunoSEQ multiplex PCR; TCRdb's table is partial and in-frame only. The data hold under 1,100,000 clones, with approximately 70% observed a single time. Sequenced: memory CD4+ T cells sorted from blood. Subset here: CD45RA-negative fraction. The receptor set was obtained from a man younger than 35 in good health.

V is TRBV2 and J is TRBJ1-2; D ambiguous. This CDR3 has 13 residues. Germline CDR1 is SNHLY and CDR2 is FYNNEI. Between the trimmed V and J ends, which lost 3 bases and 7 bases, there was a span of 12 bases. CDR3 sequence (DNA): TGTGCCAGCAGTGAGGAGGTAGAATGTGGCTACACCTTC. As protein: CASSEEVECGYTF.

About this clone itself: The sample carries other DNA sequences with the same CDR3. The chain combines TRBV5-1 with TRBJ2-1, with D maybe TRBD1 (6 bases). The CDR3 is 15 residues long. V lost 0 bases and J 1 base, leaving 8 bases between the germline ends. Germline CDR1 reads SGHRS; CDR2 reads YFSETQ. CDR3 loop: CASSLEQGSYNEQFF. The CDR3 nucleotides are TGCGCCAGCAGCTTGGAACAGGGTTCCTACAATGAGCAGTTCTTC.

V is TRBV6-4 and J is TRBJ1-2; D uncertain. This CDR3 contains 12 residues. Germline-derived CDR1 and CDR2 are MRHNA and SNTAGT. Trimming shortened V by 6 bases and J by 4 bases, and 9 bases separated the two germline ends. Here the CDR3 DNA reads TGTGCCAGCAGCCGCCGCTTCTATGGCTACACCTTC. This gives the protein CASSRRFYGYTF.

This chain links TRBV6-6 with TRBJ2-7; the D gene is possibly TRBD2 (5 bases). This CDR3 comprises 13 residues. Germline values: CDR1 MNHNY, CDR2 SVGAGI (reference sequence). Trimming removed 2 bases at V and 6 bases at J, with 11 bases between. DNA of the CDR3: TGTGCCAGCAGTTACGAGGGCTTCGGCGAGCAGTACTTC. This encodes CASSYEGFGEQYF.

The V call is TRBV7-8, the J call TRBJ2-1, with TRBD2 identical over 10 bases. There are 18 residues in the CDR3. Trimming took 4 bases from V and 7 from J; bases not matched to a gene: 16. Germline loops: CDR1 SGHVS, CDR2 FQNEAQ. CDR3: CASSSLIFIAGGGNEQFF. The CDR3 coding sequence is TGTGCCAGCAGCTCCTTGATCTTTATAGCGGGGGGCGGGAATGAGCAGTTCTTC.

This clone has only one observation. This chain uses TRBV10-3 with TRBJ2-7; 7 nucleotides align to TRBD1. The V and J ends lost 7 bases and 6 bases, in that order; junction bases with no gene match: 9. This CDR3 has 13 residues. CDR1 is ENHRY, CDR2 SYGVKD, per germline. CDR3 protein: CAIKSVQGSEQYF. In nucleotides, the CDR3 is TGTGCCATCAAGTCCGTACAGGGGAGCGAGCAGTACTTC.

The chain joins TRBV7-2 to TRBJ2-3, with D perhaps TRBD2 (6 bases). Germline CDR1 reads SGHTA; CDR2 reads FQGNSA. Between the trimmed V and J ends, which lost 1 base and 4 bases, there was a span of 15 bases. This CDR3 region has 16 residues. In nucleotides, the CDR3 is TGTGCCAGCAGCTTAGACGGGACTGGTGCCGCAGATACGCAGTATTTT. Its protein product is CASSLDGTGAADTQYF.

CDR3 residues: CATGGTGFDSYEQYF. CDR3 nucleotide sequence: TGCGCCACCGGGGGGACAGGGTTTGATTCCTACGAGCAGTACTTC. The chain has TRBV4-1 and TRBJ2-7, with 9 bases aligning to TRBD1. There are 15 residues in the CDR3. After removal of 10 bases from V and 1 base from J, the junction contained 11 bases not matched to a gene. CDR1 and CDR2 (germline): MGHRA, YSYEKL.